These 22 T cell receptor beta chains came from one sample sequenced in a study of cytomegalovirus exposure and HLA in healthy donors. Amplification used 60 Vbeta primers and 13 Jbeta primers. Clones were sequenced by immunoSEQ multiplex PCR, and TCRdb holds only the in-frame ones, with some missing. The sample lists around 150,000 clones; around 79% were seen once. The sequenced sample was PBMCs. These receptors all come from a human donor in good health.

J is TRBJ1-2 and V is TRBV5-1; TRBD1 aligns across 7 bases. Germline assignment: CDR1 SGHRS and CDR2 YFSETQ. CDR3 length equals 12 residues. After removal of 5 bases from V and 8 bases from J, the junction contained 6 bases not matched to a gene. In nucleotides, the CDR3 is TGCGCCAGCAGTTCAACAGGGGTCGGCTACACCTTC. Translation gives CASSSTGVGYTF.

This chain uses TRBV29-1 with TRBJ1-2; the match to TRBD1 covers 12 bases. Per germline, CDR1 SQVTM and CDR2 ANQGSEA. The CDR3 spans 15 residues. V was clipped by 1 base and J by 5 bases; unmatched bases: 5. CDR3 protein: CSVEGGTGGGYGYTF. In DNA form, the CDR3 reads TGCAGCGTTGAAGGCGGGACAGGGGGCGGATATGGCTACACCTTC.

The chain combines TRBV7-9 with TRBJ2-5; possible D gene TRBD2, 6 bases. The CDR3 totals 15 residues. The V end lost 5 bases, the J end lost 2 bases, and 15 bases lay between the germline ends. Germline CDR1 SEHNR, CDR2 FQNEAQ (reference sequence). CDR3 in amino acids: CASSVAGNLQETQYF. The CDR3 nucleotides are TGTGCCAGCAGCGTTGCGGGGAATCTACAAGAGACCCAGTACTTC.

J is TRBJ2-5 and V is TRBV7-2; TRBD2 might be the D (5 bases). This CDR3 region has 14 residues. CDR1 is SGHTA, CDR2 FQGNSA, per germline. V lost 1 base and J lost 5, with 11 bases in between. The CDR3 DNA reads TGTGCCAGCAGCTTAGGGGCTAGCCGTGAGACCCAGTACTTC. It specifies CASSLGASRETQYF.

The chain joins TRBV5-1 to TRBJ2-2, with TRBD2 matching 7 bases. Germline loops: CDR1 SGHRS, CDR2 YFSETQ. There are 13 residues in the CDR3. The V gene end was trimmed by 6 bases and the J gene end by 5 bases; junction bases not matched to a gene: 4. The DNA of the CDR3 is TGCGCCAGCATAAGGGAGGGAACCGGGGAGCTGTTTTTT. Translation gives CASIREGTGELFF.

This clone turned up a few times. The chain links TRBV2 to TRBJ1-6; 7 nucleotides align to TRBD1. The V gene's germline CDR1 is SNHLY and CDR2 FYNNEI. The V and J ends lost 8 bases and 12 bases, in that order; junction bases with no gene match: 10. This CDR3 is 13 amino acids long. CDR3 nucleotide sequence: TGTGCCAGCCTCCGGGACAGCGTCCGACCCCTCCACTTT. Translated, it gives CASLRDSVRPLHF. Complete variable domain (other parts from reference TRBV2 and TRBJ1-6): EPEVTQTPSHQVTQMGQEVILRCVPISNHLYFYWYRQILGQKVEFLVSFYNNEISEKSEIFDDQFSVERPDGSNFTLKIRSTKLEDSAMYFCASLRDSVRPLHFGNGTRLTVT.

J is TRBJ2-2 and V is TRBV18; 7 nucleotides line up with TRBD2. Looked up from germline, CDR1 is KGHSH and CDR2 is LQKENI. V shed 4 bases and J 3 bases; nucleotides not matched to a gene: 8. This CDR3 spans 16 amino acids. The CDR3 loop reads CASSRAGLADTGELFF. In DNA form, the CDR3 reads TGTGCCAGCTCACGCGCGGGGCTAGCGGACACCGGGGAGCTGTTTTTT.

For the CDR3, the DNA is TGCGCCAGCAGTGAGACGCGGGGGGGCAGAGATACGCAGTATTTT. Amino acids: CASSETRGGRDTQYF. V usage is TRBV10-2 and J usage is TRBJ2-3, with TRBD2 matching 9 bases. Germline loops: CDR1 WSHSY, CDR2 SAAADI. After removal of 2 bases from V and 5 bases from J, the junction contained 5 bases not matched to a gene. The length of the CDR3 is 15 residues.

This chain joins TRBV4-3 and TRBJ2-7, with TRBD2 as a possible D gene (7 bases). V was cut by 0 bases and J by 4 bases, with 16 bases left in between. The CDR3 length is 16 residues. The V gene's germline CDR1 is LGHNA and CDR2 YSLEER. The CDR3 sequence: CASSQDRGGVAYEQYF. CDR3 coding DNA: TGCGCCAGCAGCCAAGATAGGGGGGGGGTTGCGTACGAGCAGTACTTC.

The rearrangement joins TRBV7-6 to TRBJ2-5; D is perhaps TRBD2 (6 bases). The germline gives CDR1 SGHVS, CDR2 FNYEAQ. The CDR3 extends over 16 amino acids. V was shortened by 1 base and J by 3 bases, with 15 bases between the two germline ends. The CDR3 protein is CASSLVSRTGEETQYF. The DNA for the CDR3 is TGTGCCAGCAGCTTAGTTTCTCGGACGGGGGAAGAGACCCAGTACTTC.

V is TRBV6-1 and J is TRBJ2-7; the match to TRBD2 covers 7 bases. Germline CDR1 reads MNHNS; CDR2 reads SASEGT. This CDR3 comprises 16 residues. V was clipped by 4 bases and J by 6 bases; unmatched bases: 15. The CDR3 coding sequence is TGTGCCAGCAGTGGTTGGGAGGGCATACGTGGTCGCGAGCAGTACTTC. It yields the protein CASSGWEGIRGREQYF.

The chain joins TRBV7-2 to TRBJ1-1; D not certain. This CDR3 comprises 13 residues. V was shortened by 5 bases and J by 7 bases, with 14 bases between the two germline ends. CDR1 is SGHTA and CDR2 is FQGNSA in the germline V gene. The CDR3 DNA sequence: TGTGCCAGCAGCCCCGATTATGGGAGTGAAGCTTTCTTT. Translation gives CASSPDYGSEAFF.

The V and J genes are TRBV5-4 and TRBJ2-5; unclear D gene. CDR3 length equals 14 residues. V was cut by 1 base and J by 0 bases, with 7 bases left in between. Germline lookup yields CDR1 SGHNT and CDR2 YYREEE (reference sequence). The CDR3 DNA sequence: TGTGCCAGCAGCTTGACCGGGTACCAAGAGACCCAGTACTTC. This gives the protein CASSLTGYQETQYF. The whole variable domain, remainder taken from reference TRBV5-4 and TRBJ2-5, is ETGVTQSPTHLIKTRGQQVTLRCSSQSGHNTVSWYQQALGQGPQFIFQYYREEENGRGNFPPRFSGLQFPNYSSELNVNALELDDSALYLCASSLTGYQETQYFGPGTRLLVL.

The J gene is TRBJ2-1, the V gene TRBV5-1, with TRBD2 identical over 16 bases. The CDR3 is 15 residues long. V lost 2 bases to trimming and J lost 10 bases; unmatched junction nucleotides: 3. The germline V gene has CDR1 SGHRS and CDR2 YFSETQ. In DNA, the CDR3 is TGCGCCAGCAGCTTCGGGACTAGCGGGAGGGGAGAGCAGTTCTTC. Translation gives CASSFGTSGRGEQFF.

This chain connects TRBV7-6 to TRBJ2-7, with 8 nucleotides matching TRBD2. The J segment lost 0 bases and the V segment lost 3 bases, leaving 7 bases of the junction unmatched. Germline CDR1 and CDR2: SGHVS and FNYEAQ. This CDR3 region has 16 residues. The CDR3 DNA reads TGTGCCAGCAGCTTGGGGGTAGCGGGAAGCTCCTACGAGCAGTACTTC. This translates into CASSLGVAGSSYEQYF.

The chain is built from TRBV27 and TRBJ1-6; no firm D call. Germline-derived CDR1 and CDR2 are MNHEY and SMNVEV (reference sequence). The CDR3 is 12 amino acids. V shed 8 bases and J shed 5 bases, with 7 bases lying between them. Here the CDR3 reads CASALNNSPLHF. The CDR3 coding sequence is TGTGCCAGCGCACTGAATAATTCACCCCTCCACTTT.

The chain is built from TRBV19 and TRBJ1-2; D is perhaps TRBD1 (5 bases). V lost 3 bases and J 4 bases, leaving 15 bases between the germline ends. CDR3 length: 15 amino acids. Germline CDR1 LNHDA, CDR2 SQIVND (reference sequence). The CDR3 reads CASSIGGSLPYGYTF. CDR3 DNA: TGTGCCAGTAGTATCGGGGGGTCGTTGCCCTATGGCTACACCTTC.

This clone was seen a few times. This rearrangement joins TRBV6-6 to TRBJ1-2; D uncertain. Germline V gene sequence: CDR1 MNHNY, CDR2 SVGAGI (reference sequence). There are 13 residues in the CDR3. Trimming left V 5 bases short and J 4 bases short, with 11 bases between. This CDR3 is CASSKGGGYGYTF. CDR3 DNA: TGTGCCAGCAGTAAGGGAGGCGGCTATGGCTACACCTTC.

The V call is TRBV19, the J call TRBJ2-1, with TRBD2 identical over 8 bases. Losses at the gene ends were 6 bases for V and 7 bases for J; bases not matched to a gene: 11. The germline CDR1 and CDR2 sequences are LNHDA and SQIVND (reference sequence). The CDR3 runs to 15 residues. Here the CDR3 DNA reads TGTGCCAGTAGGATGGGACTAGAACTGGTTAATGAGCAGTTCTTC. Protein: CASRMGLELVNEQFF.

This clone has just a few counts. The chain couples TRBV19 to TRBJ1-1, with D perhaps matching TRBD1 (6 bases). The germline V and J ends were trimmed by 1 base and 4 bases, with 13 bases remaining between them. This CDR3 spans 15 amino acids. CDR1 is LNHDA and CDR2 is SQIVND in the germline V gene (reference sequence). CDR3 sequence reads: CASSIAPQGSTEAFF. CDR3 coding DNA: TGTGCCAGTAGTATAGCACCCCAGGGGAGCACTGAAGCTTTCTTT.

The table lists this clone with a few counts. The chain employs TRBV5-5 and TRBJ2-7; possibly TRBD1 for D (5 bases). The length of the CDR3 is 14 residues. CDR1 and CDR2 (germline): SGHKS, YYEKEE (reference sequence). Trimming stripped 0 bases from V and 4 bases from J, with 11 bases between. The CDR3: CASSLADRLYEQYF. The CDR3 DNA is TGTGCCAGCAGCTTGGCCGACAGATTGTACGAGCAGTACTTC.

The chain combines TRBV5-1 with TRBJ2-2, with D hard to call. Trimming took 0 bases from V and 2 from J, leaving 5 bases between them. The CDR3 is 14 residues long. Germline V CDR1 and CDR2: SGHRS, YFSETQ. The CDR3 loop is CASSLDSNTGELFF. Here the CDR3 DNA reads TGCGCCAGCAGCTTGGACAGCAACACCGGGGAGCTGTTTTTT.